The present T cell receptor beta chain was sequenced within a study of T-cell reconstitution after alpha-beta-depleted transplantation in children. During its preparation, the TCRbeta library received unique molecular identifiers. TCRdb passed the PCR reads through MiXCR, listing each CDR3 protein once. The profile shows under 450,000 distinct CDR3 sequences, around 15% of them singletons. This clonotype was detected a few times. Its antigen is not identified. Whole-study findings and limits: Newly made T cells mostly supplied T-cell counts and diversity one year after transplant. Reportedly, roughly two months post-transplant, alpha-beta T cells arose from several hundred expanded graft clones.

CDR3 length: 16 residues. V was clipped by 1 base and J by 5 bases, with 16 bases between them. CDR1 and CDR2 (germline): KGHDR, SFDVKD. The TCR originated in a boy under three years old who had a stem cell transplant for Wiskott-Aldrich syndrome, so the T cells may come from the graft donor. This chain links TRBV24-1 with TRBJ2-5, with D possibly matching TRBD1 (6 bases). The sample consisted of PBMCs, mostly from graft donor cells, taken 360 days after TCRalphabeta/CD19-depleted stem cell transplant. The CDR3 nucleotides read TGTGCCACCAGTGATTTACCCAGGGGACGGTTGGAGACCCAGTACTTC. Protein: CATSDLPRGRLETQYF.